This T cell receptor beta chain was profiled in a study of shared clonotypes between healthy human individuals. Within Nashville, Tennessee resided all donors, each a Caucasian adult. V was cut by 5 bases and J by 2 bases, with 10 bases left in between. CDR1 is SGHVS and CDR2 is FNYEAQ in the germline V gene. The CDR3 extends over 14 amino acids. Regarding the study as a whole: Sharing across four donors was highest in naive CD4 (roughly 5%) and lowest in memory CD8 (roughly 0.4%). Lower generation probabilities were found for non-shared clonotypes than for those shared by all four donors.

Worth noting for this clone: Its target is unknown.

As handled by the study authors: Junction-only immunoSEQ sequences carried no quality scores, so filtering differed. TCRdb keeps only in-frame clones here, not all; method: immunoSEQ multiplex PCR. The V and J calls and clone size were taken over from that table, and D and trimming were inferred from the DNA. Of 2 million to 2.5 million clones listed, 85% to 95% are singletons. V is TRBV7-6 and J is TRBJ1-5; D is uncertain. The clonotype originates from a young man in good health. Some clones in this sample may be carry-over from other donors' samples. Source material: naive CD4+ T cells from PBMCs. Subset: CD45RA+ positively selected. CDR3 amino acids: CASSPPGRNQPQHF. CDR3 DNA: TGTGCCAGCAGCCCGCCGGGCCGCAATCAGCCCCAGCATTTT. Variable domain in full (rest from reference TRBV7-6 and TRBJ1-5): GAGVSQSPRYKVTKRGQDVALRCDPISGHVSLYWYRQALGQGPEFLTYFNYEAQQDKSGLPNDRFSAERPEGSISTLTIQRTEQRDSAMYRCASSPPGRNQPQHFGDGTRLSIL.